A selection of T cell receptor delta chains follows, all from one sample in a study of human gamma delta and Vdelta1 T cells. Their antigens remain unidentified. TCRdb re-called the PCR reads via CATT. The sample shows over 10,000 delta-chain clones, about half of them seen only once. Source material: Vdelta1 gamma-delta T cells from blood grown in culture (DOT cells). The receptors stem from a human donor in good health. Both conserved end residues are part of each CDR3. A D gene is named only where the DNA matches it firmly. Clone size is shown for a subset of rows, as once, few, many or a class of expanded clone.

>TRDJ1|TRDD3|.|TRDV1
CALGAALGRVLGIKYTDKLIF
TGTGCTCTTGGGGCTGCTCTTGGGCGGGTACTGGGGATAAAGTACACCGATAAACTCATCTTT
>TRDJ1|.|few|TRDV1
CALGNGGDKGRTPKLIF
TGTGCTCTTGGTAATGGGGGGGACAAGGGACGAACTCCTAAACTCATCTTT
>TRDJ1|TRDD3|.|TRDV1
CALGSKGRSLVLGERYTDKLIF
TGTGCTCTTGGGTCAAAGGGGCGGTCCCTCGTACTGGGGGAGAGGTACACCGATAAACTCATCTTT
>TRDJ2|TRDD3|few|TRDV1
CALGKAVLGVPTAQLFF
TGTGCTCTTGGGAAAGCCGTACTGGGGGTTCCGACAGCACAACTCTTCTTT
>TRDJ3|TRDD2|.|TRDV1
CALGERPFLPATGSWDTRQMFF
TGTGCTCTTGGGGAACGGCCTTTCCTACCAGCGACTGGCTCCTGGGACACCCGACAGATGTTTTTC
>TRDJ3|.|.|TRDV1
CALGESYRRWELGYSWDTRQMFF
TGTGCTCTTGGGGAATCATATCGGAGATGGGAACTGGGTTATTCCTGGGACACCCGACAGATGTTTTTC
>TRDJ4|TRDD3|.|TRDV1
CALGDSFPIFTGGFPPLIF
TGTGCTCTTGGGGATTCTTTTCCTATCTTTACTGGGGGATTCCCACCCCTGATCTTT
>TRDJ1|TRDD3|.|TRDV1
CALGENIAIGGYPTPSGTDKLIF
TGTGCTCTTGGGGAAAATATTGCGATAGGGGGATACCCTACCCCTTCGGGCACCGATAAACTCATCTTT
>TRDJ1|TRDD3|few|TRDV1
CALGELSGGYTDKLIF
TGTGCTCTTGGGGAACTCTCGGGGGGATACACCGATAAACTCATCTTT
>TRDJ1|TRDD3|.|TRDV1
CALGAYFPTMEWGIRYTDKLIF
TGTGCTCTTGGGGCCTACTTTCCTACAATGGAGTGGGGGATACGTTACACCGATAAACTCATCTTT
>TRDJ1|.|.|TRDV1
CALGEPLQWGTDKLIF
TGTGCTCTTGGGGAGCCGCTACAGTGGGGCACCGATAAACTCATCTTT
>TRDJ1|TRDD3|.|TRDV1
CALGVTSWGIRLKLIF
TGTGCTCTTGGGGTTACTAGTTGGGGGATACGTTTGAAACTCATCTTT
>TRDJ2|TRDD3|.|TRDV1
CALGEPGSSETEVGDTQFIYLTAQLFF
TGTGCTCTTGGGGAACCGGGTTCATCCGAAACTGAGGTGGGGGATACGCAATTCATCTACTTGACAGCACAACTCTTCTTT
>TRDJ1|.|.|TRDV1
CALGDPSRSYTDKLIF
TGTGCTCTTGGGGATCCTTCCCGGTCGTACACCGATAAACTCATCTTT
>TRDJ1|TRDD3|.|TRDV1
CALGDNLPYWGIAGSSDKLIF
TGTGCTCTTGGGGACAACCTCCCTTACTGGGGGATAGCGGGTAGCTCCGATAAACTCATCTTT
>TRDJ1|TRDD3|once|TRDV1
CALGNNPGGIPQYTDKLIF
TGTGCTCTTGGGAACAACCCGGGGGGGATACCGCAGTACACCGATAAACTCATCTTT
>TRDJ4|TRDD3|medium-sized|TRDV1
CALGVREAFLILGDTTRPLIF
TGTGCTCTTGGGGTAAGGGAGGCCTTCCTAATACTGGGGGATACTACCAGACCCCTGATCTTT
>TRDJ1|TRDD3|.|TRDV1
CALGDILPSRTGGMPFPISKEKTSMYLPPKLIF
TGTGCTCTTGGGGATATCCTCCCCAGCCGTACTGGGGGGATGCCCTTCCCTATCTCCAAGGAGAAGACCAGCATGTATCTTCCTCCGAAACTCATCTTT
>TRDJ1|TRDD3|.|TRDV1
CALGVLFLGILGDKNTDKLIF
TGTGCTCTTGGGGTACTCTTCCTAGGGATACTGGGGGATAAGAACACCGATAAACTCATCTTT
>TRDJ1|TRDD3|.|TRDV1
CALGEQEGGYEWVADKLIF
TGTGCTCTTGGGGAACAAGAAGGGGGATACGAGTGGGTTGCCGATAAACTCATCTTT
>TRDJ1|.|.|TRDV1
CALGELATVLDESFDTDKLIF
TGTGCTCTTGGGGAACTTGCTACCGTACTGGATGAGTCGTTCGACACCGATAAACTCATCTTT
>TRDJ1|TRDD3|.|TRDV1
CALGELKTHWGIKLIF
TGTGCTCTTGGGGAACTTAAAACCCACTGGGGCATTAAACTCATCTTT
>TRDJ1|.|.|TRDV1
CALGESHPQAPRATDKLIF
TGTGCTCTTGGGGAAAGCCACCCTCAGGCCCCTCGGGCTACGGATAAACTCATCTTT
>TRDJ1|TRDD3|.|TRDV1
CALGEWAVLGDKLIF
TGTGCTCTTGGGGAATGGGCAGTACTGGGGGATAAACTCATCTTT
>TRDJ1|TRDD3|.|TRDV3
CAFSLWFRSWMGDTQKLIF
TGTGCCTTTAGTCTGTGGTTCCGATCATGGATGGGGGATACGCAAAAACTCATCTTT
>TRDJ1|.|once|TRDV1
CALGDAFLLPRDTGADKLIF
TGTGCTCTTGGGGACGCCTTCCTTCTCCCCCGGGATACGGGTGCGGATAAACTCATCTTT
>TRDJ1|TRDD3|.|TRDV1
CALGELASYWGILAGDKLIF
TGTGCTCTTGGGGAACTGGCTTCCTACTGGGGGATACTAGCCGGGGATAAACTCATCTTT
>TRDJ1|TRDD3|few|TRDV1
CALGKHTRWDWGIPTDKLIF
TGTGCTCTTGGGAAACATACGCGGTGGGACTGGGGGATACCGACCGATAAACTCATCTTT
>TRDJ1|.|.|TRDV1
CALGEGPSFEGGKLIF
TGTGCTCTTGGGGAAGGCCCCTCCTTCGAGGGTGGTAAACTCATCTTT
>TRDJ1|.|.|TRDV1
CALGEPGVGNVGDKSKYTDKLIF
TGTGCTCTTGGGGAACCGGGAGTAGGCAATGTGGGAGACAAAAGCAAGTACACCGATAAACTCATCTTT
>TRDJ1|.|.|TRDV1
CALGENAPNGGFYTDKLIF
TGTGCTCTTGGGGAAAACGCTCCTAATGGGGGGTTCTACACCGATAAACTCATCTTT
>TRDJ1|TRDD3|.|TRAV38-2/DV8
CAYRSASTGDFYTDKLIF
TGTGCTTATAGGAGCGCGTCAACTGGGGACTTTTACACCGATAAACTCATCTTT
>TRDJ4|TRDD3|.|TRDV1
CALGEVHPTWLGDTRSPLIF
TGTGCTCTTGGGGAAGTCCACCCTACGTGGCTGGGGGATACGCGAAGTCCCCTGATCTTT
>TRDJ1|.|.|TRDV1
CALGEIRPTLVGGPVYTDKLIF
TGTGCTCTTGGGGAAATCCGACCTACCCTGGTAGGGGGACCCGTTTACACCGATAAACTCATCTTT
>TRDJ2|.|.|TRDV1
CALGDQYPHLRHGRGLLLEALTAQLFF
TGTGCTCTTGGGGACCAATACCCCCACCTACGCCACGGCAGGGGGCTTCTACTAGAAGCTTTGACAGCACAACTCTTCTTT
>TRDJ1|.|.|TRDV1
CALGEPSRSTDKLIF
TGTGCTCTTGGGGAACCTTCCAGGAGCACCGATAAACTCATCTTT
>TRDJ1|TRDD3|medium-sized|TRDV1
CALGVGPKHGGGYETDKLIF
TGTGCTCTTGGGGTTGGACCTAAGCATGGTGGGGGATATGAGACCGATAAACTCATCTTT
>TRDJ1|TRDD3|.|TRDV1
CALGEPLVSHPGLGDWSKLIF
TGTGCTCTTGGGGAACCTCTTGTTTCCCACCCGGGGCTGGGGGATTGGAGTAAACTCATCTTT
>TRDJ1|.|.|TRDV1
CALGEIRRVFVKLIF
TGTGCTCTTGGGGAAATTCGAAGGGTTTTCGTTAAACTCATCTTT
>TRDJ1|TRDD3|.|TRDV1
CALGERDPPGHLGVKLIF
TGTGCTCTTGGGGAACGCGACCCACCCGGACACCTGGGGGTCAAACTCATCTTT
>TRDJ1|TRDD3|few|TRDV1
CALGERPPSYWGSTDKLIF
TGTGCTCTTGGGGAGCGGCCTCCCTCCTACTGGGGGAGTACCGATAAACTCATCTTT